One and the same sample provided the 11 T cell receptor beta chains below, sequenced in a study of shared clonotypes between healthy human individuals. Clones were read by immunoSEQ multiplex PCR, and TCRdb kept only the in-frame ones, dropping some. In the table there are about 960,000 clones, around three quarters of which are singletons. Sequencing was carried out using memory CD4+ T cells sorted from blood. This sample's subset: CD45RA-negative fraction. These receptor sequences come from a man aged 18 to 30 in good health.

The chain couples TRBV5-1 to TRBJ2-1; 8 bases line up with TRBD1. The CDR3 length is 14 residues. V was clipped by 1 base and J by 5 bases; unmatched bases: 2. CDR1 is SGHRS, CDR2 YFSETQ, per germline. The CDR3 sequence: CASSLRTGNNEQFF. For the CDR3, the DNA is TGCGCCAGCAGCTTGAGGACAGGGAACAATGAGCAGTTCTTC. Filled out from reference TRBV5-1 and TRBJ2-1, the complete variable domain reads KAGVTQTPRYLIKTRGQQVTLSCSPISGHRSVSWYQQTPGQGLQFLFEYFSETQRNKGNFPGRFSGRQFSNSRSEMNVSTLELGDSALYLCASSLRTGNNEQFFGPGTRLTVL.

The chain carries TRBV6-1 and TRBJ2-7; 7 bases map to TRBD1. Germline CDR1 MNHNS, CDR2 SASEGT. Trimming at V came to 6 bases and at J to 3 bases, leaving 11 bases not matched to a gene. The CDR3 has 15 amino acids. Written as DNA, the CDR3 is TGTGCCAGCAGGGCCGGGACAGCGCAATACTACGAGCAGTACTTC. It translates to CASRAGTAQYYEQYF.

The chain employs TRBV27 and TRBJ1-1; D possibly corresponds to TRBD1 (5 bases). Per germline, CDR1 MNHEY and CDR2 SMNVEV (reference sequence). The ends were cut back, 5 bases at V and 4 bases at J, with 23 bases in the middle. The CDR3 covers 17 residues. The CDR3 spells CASSTLGPLLRGTEAFF. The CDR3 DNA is TGTGCCAGCAGTACATTGGGACCCCTCCTGCGGGGCACTGAAGCTTTCTTT.

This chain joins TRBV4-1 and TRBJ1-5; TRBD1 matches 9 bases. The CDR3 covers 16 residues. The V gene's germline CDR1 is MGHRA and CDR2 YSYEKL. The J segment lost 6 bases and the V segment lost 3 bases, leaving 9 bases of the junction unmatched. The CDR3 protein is CASSHLLTGGVQPQHF. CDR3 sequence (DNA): TGCGCCAGCAGCCACTTATTGACAGGGGGGGTTCAGCCCCAGCATTTT.

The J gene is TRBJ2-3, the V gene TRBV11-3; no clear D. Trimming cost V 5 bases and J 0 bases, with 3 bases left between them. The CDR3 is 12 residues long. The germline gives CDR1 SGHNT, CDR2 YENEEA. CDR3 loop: CASSVSTDTQYF. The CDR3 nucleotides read TGTGCCAGCAGCGTAAGCACAGATACGCAGTATTTT. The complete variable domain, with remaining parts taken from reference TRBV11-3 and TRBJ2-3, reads EAGVVQSPRYKIIEKKQPVAFWCNPISGHNTLYWYLQNLGQGPELLIRYENEEAVDDSQLPKDRFSAERLKGVDSTLKIQPAELGDSAVYLCASSVSTDTQYFGPGTRLTVL.

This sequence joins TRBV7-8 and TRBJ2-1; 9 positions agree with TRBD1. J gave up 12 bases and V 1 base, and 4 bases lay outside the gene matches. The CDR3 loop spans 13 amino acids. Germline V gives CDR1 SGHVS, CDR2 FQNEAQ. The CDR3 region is CASSLDRTGVQFF. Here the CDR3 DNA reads TGTGCCAGCAGCTTAGATAGGACAGGGGTGCAGTTCTTC.

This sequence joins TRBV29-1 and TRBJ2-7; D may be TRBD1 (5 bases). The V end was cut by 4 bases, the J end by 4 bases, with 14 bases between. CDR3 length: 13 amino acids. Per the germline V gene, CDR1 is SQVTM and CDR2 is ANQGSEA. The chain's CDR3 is CSVVSRPGYEQYF. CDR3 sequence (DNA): TGCAGCGTTGTCTCCAGGCCAGGGTACGAGCAGTACTTC.

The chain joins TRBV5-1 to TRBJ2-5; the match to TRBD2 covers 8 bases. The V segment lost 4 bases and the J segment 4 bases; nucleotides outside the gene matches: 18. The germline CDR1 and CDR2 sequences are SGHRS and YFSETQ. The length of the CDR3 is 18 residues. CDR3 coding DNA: TGCGCCAGCAGCCCGGGGCTCGGGGGGGCCCTTAGTAGAGAGACCCAGTACTTC. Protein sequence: CASSPGLGGALSRETQYF.

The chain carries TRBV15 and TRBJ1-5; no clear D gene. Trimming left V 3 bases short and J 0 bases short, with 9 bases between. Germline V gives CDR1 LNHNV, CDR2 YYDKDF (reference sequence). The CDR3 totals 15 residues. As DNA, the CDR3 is TGTGCCACCAGCAGTGCACACCATAGCAATCAGCCCCAGCATTTT. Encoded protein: CATSSAHHSNQPQHF.

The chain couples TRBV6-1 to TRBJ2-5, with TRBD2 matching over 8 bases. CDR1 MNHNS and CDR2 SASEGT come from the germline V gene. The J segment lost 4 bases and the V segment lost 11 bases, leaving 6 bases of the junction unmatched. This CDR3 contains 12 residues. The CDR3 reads CAGRGGPETQYF. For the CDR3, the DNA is TGTGCCGGACGGGGGGGGCCAGAGACCCAGTACTTC.

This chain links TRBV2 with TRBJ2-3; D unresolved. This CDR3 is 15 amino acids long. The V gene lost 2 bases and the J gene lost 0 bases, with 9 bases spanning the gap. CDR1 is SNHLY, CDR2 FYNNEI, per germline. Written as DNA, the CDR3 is TGTGCCAGCAGTGAAAGACTGGGAAGCACAGATACGCAGTATTTT. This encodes CASSERLGSTDTQYF.